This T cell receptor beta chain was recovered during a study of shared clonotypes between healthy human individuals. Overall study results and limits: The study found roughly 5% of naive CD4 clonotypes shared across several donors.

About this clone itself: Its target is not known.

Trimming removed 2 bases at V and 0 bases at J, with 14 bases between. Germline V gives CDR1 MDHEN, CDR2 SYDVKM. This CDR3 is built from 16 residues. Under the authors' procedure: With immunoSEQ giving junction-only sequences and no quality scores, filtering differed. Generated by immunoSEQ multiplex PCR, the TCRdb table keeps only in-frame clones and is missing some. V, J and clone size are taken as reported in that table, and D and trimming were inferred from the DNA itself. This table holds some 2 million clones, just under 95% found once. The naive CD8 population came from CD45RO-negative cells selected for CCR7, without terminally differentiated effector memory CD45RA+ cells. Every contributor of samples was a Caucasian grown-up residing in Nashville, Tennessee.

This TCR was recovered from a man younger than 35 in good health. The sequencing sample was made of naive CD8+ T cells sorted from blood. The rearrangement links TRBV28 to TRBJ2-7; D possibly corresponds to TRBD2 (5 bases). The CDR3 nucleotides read TGTGCCAGCAGTTTAAGAAAATTGAGGGACTCCTACGAGCAGTACTTC. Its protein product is CASSLRKLRDSYEQYF.